These 8 T cell receptor beta chains were sequenced from one sample in a study of PD-1 blockade in classical Hodgkin lymphoma. Time point defined: cycle 4 day 1 (C4D1), after more than 5 weeks of nivolumab. There was relapse after autologous stem cell transplantation in every patient, and there was variation in brentuximab vedotin exposure. The protocol was immunoSEQ multiplex PCR, while the TCRdb copy is restricted to in-frame clones and leaves out a portion. The sample shows some 86,000 clones, roughly nine tenths of them seen only once. Sequenced material: peripheral blood mononuclear cells (PBMCs), taken before the fourth cycle of nivolumab. Receptors originate from a human donor with classical Hodgkin lymphoma.

This clone showed up just once. V and J are TRBV13 and TRBJ2-5, with TRBD1 matching 8 bases. V lost 5 bases to trimming and J lost 4 bases; unmatched junction nucleotides: 9. Germline V lookup: CDR1 PRHDT, CDR2 FYEKMQ (reference sequence). The CDR3 runs 15 residues. CDR3 DNA sequence: TGTGCCAGCAGCCCCCCCAACGACAGGGGAGAGACCCAGTACTTC. It translates to CASSPPNDRGETQYF.

The V and J genes are TRBV7-2 and TRBJ2-1; unclear D gene. Germline V gene sequence: CDR1 SGHTA, CDR2 FQGNSA. The CDR3 is made up of 13 amino acids. Trimming stripped 1 base from V and 10 bases from J, with 11 bases between. CDR3 in amino acids: CASSLGLSPEQFF. Written as DNA, the CDR3 is TGTGCCAGCAGCTTAGGACTCTCCCCCGAGCAGTTCTTC. Full variable domain (remainder filled in from reference TRBV7-2 and TRBJ2-1): GAGVSQSPSNKVTEKGKDVELRCDPISGHTALYWYRQSLGQGLEFLIYFQGNSAPDKSGLPSDRFSAERTGGSVSTLTIQRTQQEDSAVYLCASSLGLSPEQFFGPGTRLTVL.

The chain combines TRBV4-2 with TRBJ1-5; 7 bases line up with TRBD1. Germline V CDR1 and CDR2: LGHNA, YNFKEQ. After removal of 3 bases from V and 8 bases from J, the junction contained 13 bases not matched to a gene. The CDR3 consists of 16 residues. The CDR3 coding sequence is TGTGCCAGCAGCCAGTCCGGGACAGTGGGAGGAGAGCCCCAGCATTTT. Translation gives CASSQSGTVGGEPQHF.

The chain couples TRBV4-3 to TRBJ2-7; D perhaps matches TRBD2 (7 bases). Deletions cut 4 bases from V and 0 bases from J, with 19 bases between. The length of the CDR3 is 17 residues. The V gene's germline CDR1 is LGHNA and CDR2 YSLEER. Here the CDR3 DNA reads TGCGCCAGCAGCCCCAGTTTGTGGGGGGGCCGCTCCTACGAGCAGTACTTC. Translating it yields CASSPSLWGGRSYEQYF.

V and J are TRBV27 and TRBJ2-3; TRBD1 matches at 8 bases. Germline-derived CDR1 and CDR2 are MNHEY and SMNVEV (reference sequence). Unmatched junction bases numbered 10, after V lost 2 bases and J lost 0 bases. The CDR3 loop spans 18 amino acids. CDR3: CASSLSRVRTGSTDTQYF. Here the CDR3 DNA reads TGTGCCAGCAGTTTAAGCCGCGTTAGGACAGGGAGCACAGATACGCAGTATTTT.

This chain connects TRBV6-5 to TRBJ2-5; 10 bases fit TRBD1. Germline CDR1 reads MNHEY; CDR2 reads SVGAGI. The CDR3 length is 13 residues. Germline trimming cut 5 bases from V and 4 bases from J; bases unmatched to any gene: 1. The CDR3 region has the DNA TGTGCCAGCAGTGGGACAGGGGCAGAGACCCAGTACTTC. Protein: CASSGTGAETQYF.

This rearrangement joins TRBV5-1 to TRBJ2-2; no firm D call. With 0 bases removed from V and 6 bases from J, the gap between germline ends came to 9 bases. The V gene's germline CDR1 is SGHRS and CDR2 YFSETQ. CDR3 length equals 14 residues. CDR3 nucleotides: TGCGCCAGCAGCTTGGAAGTTGCGGCCGGGGAGCTGTTTTTT. As protein: CASSLEVAAGELFF. The whole variable domain, remainder taken from reference TRBV5-1 and TRBJ2-2, is KAGVTQTPRYLIKTRGQQVTLSCSPISGHRSVSWYQQTPGQGLQFLFEYFSETQRNKGNFPGRFSGRQFSNSRSEMNVSTLELGDSALYLCASSLEVAAGELFFGEGSRLTVL.

The V and J genes are TRBV19 and TRBJ2-2; D may be TRBD1 (6 bases). The germline V gene has CDR1 LNHDA and CDR2 SQIVND (reference sequence). CDR3 length equals 16 residues. The ends were cut back, 9 bases at V and 0 bases at J, with 17 bases in the middle. The chain's CDR3 is CASSTLGGANTGELFF. The CDR3 coding sequence is TGTGCCAGCTCTACTTTAGGGGGTGCGAACACCGGGGAGCTGTTTTTT.